A selection of T cell receptor beta chains follows, all from one sample in a study of vaccination effects on CD4 cells after COVID-19. Some clones are missing from TCRdb's copy, which holds only in-frame ones; the method was immunoSEQ multiplex PCR. The sample lists 57,000 or so clones, less than 80% seen once, with 1% to 1.5% in the top ten. Their cognate antigens are unknown. The sequencing here drew on CD4+ T cells from PBMCs cultured with HCoV-229E spike peptides, taken after COVID-19 vaccination. These receptors were collected from a human donor who received a COVID-19 vaccine. Both conserved end residues are part of each CDR3. A D gene is named only where the DNA matches it firmly. Where a row states a size, it is once, few, many or the class of an expanded clone; other rows omit it.

d_gene | j_gene | v_gene | abundance | CDR3nt | CDR3aa
- | TRBJ2-5 | TRBV29-1 | - | TGCAGCGTCGGGGACATCACGCAAGAGACCCAGTACTTC | CSVGDITQETQYF
TRBD2 | TRBJ2-2 | TRBV5-1 | - | TGCGCCAGCAGCTTGCCGGGACTAGCTTCTCCCGGGGAGCTGTTTTTT | CASSLPGLASPGELFF
TRBD2 | TRBJ2-3 | TRBV27 | once | TGTGCCAGCAGTTTATCTCGGACTAGCGAAATCACAGATACGCAGTATTTT | CASSLSRTSEITDTQYF
- | TRBJ2-3 | TRBV5-1 | few | TGCGCCAGCAGCGCGCGAAGGGGGCGGGGGCCTATCACAGATACGCAGTATTTT | CASSARRGRGPITDTQYF
TRBD1 | TRBJ2-5 | TRBV9 | - | TGTGCCAGCAGCGTAGGTTTCCAGGACAGGGGGCAAGAGACCCAGTACTTC | CASSVGFQDRGQETQYF
TRBD1 | TRBJ2-6 | TRBV4-1 | - | TGCGCCAGCAGCCAGGACAGGGGTTTTGTCTCGCCTGGGGCCAACGTCCTGACTTTC | CASSQDRGFVSPGANVLTF
TRBD1 | TRBJ2-2 | TRBV5-1 | - | TGCGCCAGCAGCTTGGGTCGGCAGGGGGCGAACACCGGGGAGCTGTTTTTT | CASSLGRQGANTGELFF
TRBD1 | TRBJ2-2 | TRBV9 | - | TGTGCCACCCGGACAGGGAACACCGGGGAGCTGTTTTTT | CATRTGNTGELFF
TRBD2 | TRBJ2-5 | TRBV5-1 | - | TGCGCCAGCAGCCCGACTAGCTGGCAAGAGACCCAGTACTTC | CASSPTSWQETQYF
- | TRBJ1-1 | TRBV4-1 | - | TGCGCCAGCAGCCAAGCCGTCCAGAACACTGAAGCTTTCTTT | CASSQAVQNTEAFF
TRBD1 | TRBJ1-6 | TRBV5-6 | - | TGTGCCAGCAGCCGGGACAGGGGTCTGGGTTCACCCCTCCACTTT | CASSRDRGLGSPLHF
- | TRBJ2-3 | TRBV5-5 | few | TGTGCCAGCAGCTTCGCTTCCCCCGGGACCACAGATACGCAGTATTTT | CASSFASPGTTDTQYF
- | TRBJ2-5 | TRBV19 | - | TGTGCCAGTACCGATAGAGGGGGAAGCGATGCCCAAGAGACCCAGTACTTC | CASTDRGGSDAQETQYF
- | TRBJ1-4 | TRBV27 | - | TGTGCCAGGGAAAAGGAGGGGCGATCGAATAATGAAAAACTGTTTTTT | CAREKEGRSNNEKLFF
TRBD1 | TRBJ1-5 | TRBV5-1 | once | TGCGCCAGCAGCTGGGGGACAGGGAGCAATCAGCCCCAGCATTTT | CASSWGTGSNQPQHF
- | TRBJ1-1 | TRBV6-6 | few | TGTGCCAGCATCTACCGGGAGGGGGTGAACACTGAAGCTTTCTTT | CASIYREGVNTEAFF
- | TRBJ2-3 | TRBV27 | - | TGTGCCAGCAGTTCCCAGAGAGGACAGTATTTT | CASSSQRGQYF
- | TRBJ1-1 | TRBV19 | - | TGTGCCAGTAGTACCGATTCGACAGGATTGAACACTGAAGCTTTCTTT | CASSTDSTGLNTEAFF
- | TRBJ2-3 | TRBV6-5 | - | TGTGCCAGCAGCGTGGGGCGCAGAGATACGCAGTATTTT | CASSVGRRDTQYF
- | TRBJ1-3 | TRBV11-2 | - | TGTGCCAGCAGCTTACCCCCGCAACCAGCAACTGGAAACACCATATATTTT | CASSLPPQPATGNTIYF
- | TRBJ1-6 | TRBV25-1 | - | TGTGCCAGCACCCCGGTGGGGGTGGGTTCACCCCTCCACTTT | CASTPVGVGSPLHF
- | TRBJ1-3 | TRBV3-1/TRBV3-2 | - | TGTGCCAGCAGCCGAGGGGAAACTTCTGGAAACACCATATATTTT | CASSRGETSGNTIYF
- | TRBJ1-2 | TRBV7-2 | once | TGTGCCAGCAGCTCAACAGGTTTCTATGGCTACACCTTC | CASSSTGFYGYTF
TRBD1 | TRBJ2-2 | TRBV18 | few | TGTGCCAGCTCTCTTCGACAGGGGAACACCGGGGAGCTGTTTTTT | CASSLRQGNTGELFF
TRBD2 | TRBJ2-1 | TRBV11-3 | few | TGTGCCAGCAGCTCCCAGGGCGGGGGAAAGAATGAGCAGTTCTTC | CASSSQGGGKNEQFF
- | TRBJ2-1 | TRBV5-1 | - | TGCGCCAGCAGCTTGGCCAAGATTTGGCACGATGAGCAGTTCTTC | CASSLAKIWHDEQFF
- | TRBJ2-6 | TRBV6-1 | once | TGTGCCAGCAGTGATCATAGGGCTAGCTCTGGGGCCAACGTCCTGACTTTC | CASSDHRASSGANVLTF
- | TRBJ2-3 | TRBV7-4 | - | TGTGCCAGCAGCTTACCATGCAGGGGCTCCGGCACAGATACGCAGTATTTT | CASSLPCRGSGTDTQYF
- | TRBJ2-5 | TRBV5-1 | - | TGCGCCAGCAGCTTGTGGACACCGGGAGCTAGGGAGACCCAGTACTTC | CASSLWTPGARETQYF
- | TRBJ1-4 | TRBV6-5 | - | TGTGCCAGCAGATATGGGCCAGCTACTAATGAAAAACTGTTTTTT | CASRYGPATNEKLFF
TRBD2 | TRBJ2-5 | TRBV7-9 | few | TGTGCCACTGGGCTGGATGGGGGGGGAGAGACCCAGTACTTC | CATGLDGGGETQYF
- | TRBJ2-5 | TRBV25-1 | - | TGTGCCAGCAGTGATACTAGAAATTTCCAAGAGACCCAGTACTTC | CASSDTRNFQETQYF
TRBD2 | TRBJ2-1 | TRBV5-1 | - | TGCGCCAGCAGCTCGGGACTAGCGGGGGGGGATGAGCAGTTCTTC | CASSSGLAGGDEQFF
- | TRBJ2-5 | TRBV3-1/TRBV3-2 | - | TGTGCCAGCAGGCTCCGGGAGACCCAGTACTTC | CASRLRETQYF
- | TRBJ2-4 | TRBV6-5 | - | TGTGCCAGCAGAAACGGAGGGGGCCAGGGCATTCAGTACTTC | CASRNGGGQGIQYF
- | TRBJ1-5 | TRBV9 | - | TGTGCCAGCAGCGTAGCGGAGGGTCCAACCTTTAATCAGCCCCAGCATTTT | CASSVAEGPTFNQPQHF
- | TRBJ2-3 | TRBV5-1 | once | TGCGCCAGCAGCACACAGAATACGCAGTATTTT | CASSTQNTQYF
- | TRBJ2-1 | TRBV4-1 | - | TGCGCCAGCAGCCAAGAGGGCAGGGTGATCTACAATGAGCAGTTCTTC | CASSQEGRVIYNEQFF
TRBD1 | TRBJ2-2 | TRBV18 | - | TGTGCCAGCTCACCTCTTGCAGGGGGAAACACCGGGGAGCTGTTTTTT | CASSPLAGGNTGELFF
- | TRBJ1-2 | TRBV18 | - | TGTGCCAGCTCACCAACTAGCGGTGGGGAGGATGGCTACACCTTC | CASSPTSGGEDGYTF
- | TRBJ1-4 | TRBV20-1 | - | TGCAGTGCTAGTCGGGGTTCAACTAATGAAAAACTGTTTTTT | CSASRGSTNEKLFF
- | TRBJ1-5 | TRBV2 | once | TGTGCCAGCAGTGAAATGGGGATGGGGCAGCCCCAGCATTTT | CASSEMGMGQPQHF
TRBD1 | TRBJ2-4 | TRBV27 | - | TGTGCCAGCAGTTTATTGGGACAGGGGACTCAGTACTTC | CASSLLGQGTQYF